The sequence of this T cell receptor (beta chain) was determined in a study of shared clonotypes between healthy human individuals. Naive CD8 cells comprised CD45RO-negative, CCR7-positively selected cells, excluding terminally differentiated effector memory CD45RA+ cells. The CDR3 loop spans 13 amino acids. Germline CDR1 is MGHRA and CDR2 is YSYEKL. V shed 1 base and J shed 6 bases, with 7 bases lying between them. Assay used: immunoSEQ multiplex PCR; TCRdb lists only in-frame clones, some missing. The sample holds nearly 2 million clones; around 96% are singletons and the top ten take roughly 1.2%.

This TCR came from a man in his late teens or twenties in good health. The material sequenced was naive CD8+ T cells sorted from blood. This chain links TRBV4-1 with TRBJ1-5; D gene uncertain. Here the CDR3 reads CASSQAGSQPQHF. CDR3 DNA sequence: TGCGCCAGCAGCCAAGCGGGGAGTCAGCCCCAGCATTTT.